The T cell receptor beta chain under discussion was sequenced for a study of CD4+ T cells in melanoma. General study findings and limits: CD8+ T cell, macrophage and B cell function reportedly correlated with neoantigen-specific CD4+ T cells. Reportedly, melanoma neoantigen-specific CD4+ T cells showed varied differentiation states.

This clone showed up just once. Its antigen is still unknown. This CDR3 contains 15 residues. J lost 2 bases, V lost 10 bases, and 6 bases had no gene match. The V gene's germline CDR1 is MNHEY and CDR2 SVGAGI. The data were produced by immunoSEQ multiplex PCR, yet TCRdb's version contains in-frame clones alone and is incomplete. The repertoire holds thousands of clones, with around 71% as singletons. The chain recombines TRBV6-5 with TRBJ2-7, with 15 bases matching TRBD2. The sequenced sample consisted of cells from a culture (not recorded whether cultured in vitro). This receptor was identified in a human donor with melanoma. CDR3 amino acids: CATKRTSGGAYEQYF. CDR3 nucleotide sequence: TGTGCCACCAAGAGGACTAGCGGGGGGGCCTACGAGCAGTACTTC.